This T cell receptor (beta chain) comes out of a study of T cell responses to AZD1222 COVID-19 vaccine. Study observations and caveats: Of the AZD1222 recipients, only 5 to 7 were seropositive at baseline. There were vaccine-associated CD4 TCRs across spike, dominant at 160-218 and 743-854.

Profiled with immunoSEQ multiplex PCR; TCRdb holds only in-frame clones, not every one. The sample includes about 73,000 clones, around 88% seen only once; the top ten take about 20%. Comment on this clone: Its antigen is currently unknown.

Germline CDR1 is GTSNPN and CDR2 is SVGIG (reference sequence). The CDR3 runs 17 residues. The germline V and J ends were trimmed by 0 bases and 1 base, with 15 bases remaining between them. The J gene is TRBJ2-2, the V gene TRBV30, with a possible D match to TRBD2 (7 bases). The origin of this receptor is an adult in good health. Specimen: peripheral blood, collected on day 0 of AZD1222 vaccination. The CDR3 nucleotides read TGTGCCTGGAGTGTACTAAGGGGGGGTTTGAACACCGGGGAGCTGTTTTTT. It is translated as CAWSVLRGGLNTGELFF.